These 10 T cell receptor beta chains share one sample of origin, sequenced in a study of shared clonotypes between healthy human individuals. The assay was immunoSEQ multiplex PCR, and TCRdb's table has in-frame clones only and misses some. Among approximately 92,000 clones listed, 68% were seen once. The sample comprised memory CD8+ T cells sorted from blood. The subset: CD45RO+ cells pooled with CCR7-negative TemRA cells. The receptors shown here come from a man aged 30 to 39 in good health.

V is TRBV28 and J is TRBJ2-1, with a possible D match to TRBD2 (6 bases). The CDR3 totals 17 residues. CDR1 is MDHEN, CDR2 SYDVKM, per germline. Trimming removed 8 bases from V and 1 base from J, with 21 bases in between. The DNA for the CDR3 is TGTGCCAGCCAGTCGCCCCGGGCGGGGAGATCCTACAATGAGCAGTTCTTC. Translation gives CASQSPRAGRSYNEQFF.

The chain is built from TRBV27 and TRBJ2-5; a weak D match, TRBD1 (7 bases). The CDR3 length is 16 residues. The V gene lost 6 bases and the J gene lost 4 bases, with 21 bases spanning the gap. Germline CDR1 and CDR2: MNHEY and SMNVEV (reference sequence). The DNA of the CDR3 is TGTGCCAGCAGCCTCCTGTGGACAGGAGGGAGAGAGACCCAGTACTTC. It specifies CASSLLWTGGRETQYF.

V gene TRBV6-1 combines with J gene TRBJ1-4; 8 positions match TRBD1. The V and J ends lost 1 base and 8 bases, in that order; junction bases with no gene match: 0. The CDR3 sequence is 13 residues long. Looked up from germline, CDR1 is MNHNS and CDR2 is SASEGT. Here the CDR3 reads CASSEGTGEKLFF. The DNA for the CDR3 is TGTGCCAGCAGTGAAGGGACAGGGGAAAAACTGTTTTTT.

This chain uses TRBV7-9 with TRBJ2-7; 7 bases agree with TRBD2. V dropped 8 bases and J dropped 1; count of bases not matched to a gene: 14. This CDR3 comprises 16 residues. Germline V CDR1 and CDR2: SEHNR, FQNEAQ (reference sequence). The CDR3 sequence: CASLRTSSGRSYEQYF. DNA for the CDR3: TGTGCCAGCTTACGGACGTCTAGCGGTCGATCCTACGAGCAGTACTTC.

This chain joins TRBV10-3 and TRBJ2-3, with TRBD2 matching 7 bases. This CDR3 is 16 amino acids long. Per the germline V gene, CDR1 is ENHRY and CDR2 is SYGVKD. Trimming at V came to 6 bases and at J to 2 bases, leaving 11 bases not matched to a gene. CDR3 nucleotides: TGTGCCATCAGAGGAATGTGGGGGGGGTCCACAGATACGCAGTATTTT. As protein: CAIRGMWGGSTDTQYF.

The V call is TRBV7-9, the J call TRBJ2-5, with a tentative D call TRBD1 (6 bases). Trimming took off 4 bases at V and 4 bases at J, with 16 bases between the two ends. The germline V gene has CDR1 SEHNR and CDR2 FQNEAQ (reference sequence). The CDR3 length is 15 residues. As DNA, the CDR3 is TGTGCCAGCAGCTCCCAGACAGGATGGGGAGAGACCCAGTACTTC. Translating gives CASSSQTGWGETQYF.

The chain links TRBV4-3 to TRBJ2-1, with TRBD2 as a possible D gene (5 bases). The CDR3 covers 15 residues. CDR1 is LGHNA and CDR2 is YSLEER in the germline V gene. V lost 6 bases and J 5 bases, leaving 17 bases between the germline ends. CDR3 residues: CASRQSRAWDNEQFF. The CDR3 coding sequence is TGCGCCAGCAGACAATCGAGGGCCTGGGACAATGAGCAGTTCTTC.

This clone was counted many times. The gene calls are TRBV5-4 and TRBJ1-2, with 12 nucleotides matching TRBD1. V trimming: 1 base; J trimming: 7 bases; junction bases outside the gene matches: 11. The CDR3 extends over 17 amino acids. The V gene's germline CDR1 is SGHNT and CDR2 YYREEE (reference sequence). DNA of the CDR3: TGTGCCAGCAGCTTGATGGGACAGGGGGCGTTGGTTGGTGGCTACACCTTC. Amino acid sequence: CASSLMGQGALVGGYTF.

J is TRBJ2-7 and V is TRBV30; perhaps TRBD2 as D (6 bases). The CDR3 has 13 residues. Per the germline V gene, CDR1 is GTSNPN and CDR2 is SVGIG (reference sequence). Trimming pared 0 bases from V and 5 bases from J, leaving 11 bases between. As DNA, the CDR3 is TGTGCCTGGAGTGTAGGTGGCGGGAACGAGCAGTACTTC. It specifies CAWSVGGGNEQYF. The entire variable domain, with the rest obtained from reference TRBV30 and TRBJ2-7, is as follows: SQTIHQWPATLVQPVGSPLSLECTVEGTSNPNLYWYRQAAGRGLQLLFYSVGIGQISSEVPQNLSASRPQDRQFILSSKKLLLSDSGFYLCAWSVGGGNEQYFGPGTRLTVT.

The chain carries TRBV5-1 and TRBJ2-5; TRBD2 matches at 12 bases. The germline V gene has CDR1 SGHRS and CDR2 YFSETQ. This CDR3 comprises 19 residues. J gave up 5 bases and V 4 bases, and 18 bases lay outside the gene matches. The DNA of the CDR3 is TGCGCCAGCAGCAGAGGCCGCCTGGACGGGACTAGCGGGCCCGAGACCCAGTACTTC. Amino acid sequence: CASSRGRLDGTSGPETQYF.